The source of this T cell receptor (beta chain) is a study of glioma-infiltrating T cells. This clonotype showed up many times. The iRepertoire nested amplicon-rescue multiplex PCR amplified TCR alpha and beta CDR3s from RNA. TCRdb reanalysed the multiplex PCR reads using MiXCR and keeps one entry per CDR3 protein. The sample includes 150,000 to 200,000 distinct CDR3 sequences, around 30% of them seen just once. The V end lost 6 bases, the J end lost 7 bases, and 15 bases lay between the germline ends. The CDR3 is 13 amino acids. From germline, CDR1 is DFQATT and CDR2 SNEGSKA (reference sequence). Sample: glioma tissue, nonneoplastic brain tissue, or PBMCs (not recorded which). The chain couples TRBV20-1 to TRBJ1-4, with D possibly TRBD1 on 6 matching bases. The receptor's source is a human donor with low-grade glioma or glioblastoma, undergoing nonglioma brain surgery, or in good health (not recorded which). CDR3 protein: CSASQGEAEKLFF. The CDR3, as DNA: TGCAGTGCCTCACAGGGAGAGGCTGAAAAACTGTTTTTT.